This TCR beta chain was sequenced in a study of cytomegalovirus exposure and HLA in healthy donors. Findings of the study overall: It was shown in a later analysis that HLA-associated TCR beta chains were more clonally expanded than other, equally common chains. The study put 150 or so TCR beta chains on its list as cytomegalovirus-associated.

This clone has a single count. Its matching antigen is unknown. PCR amplification relied on 60 Vbeta primers (plus 13 Jbeta primers). Original processing notes: A later analysis tallied about 80 million unique TCR beta chains, about 11 million of them shared. Some clones are missing from TCRdb's copy, which holds only in-frame ones; the method was immunoSEQ multiplex PCR. V and J calls and clone size are given by that table; D and trimming were obtained from the DNA. The table has fewer than 200,000 clones, about 72% seen once; the top ten hold about 1.4%. Germline-derived CDR1 and CDR2 are SGHVS and FNYEAQ. The CDR3 is 14 amino acids. After removal of 5 bases from V and 5 bases from J, the junction contained 7 bases not matched to a gene.

The sequenced material came from PBMCs. This sequence originates from a girl aged 5 to 17 in good health and CMV-seronegative. The J gene is TRBJ2-7, the V gene TRBV7-6, with 9 positions matching TRBD1. In nucleotides, the CDR3 is TGTGCCAGCAGCCGGGGACAGGGTGTACACGAGCAGTACTTC. Protein: CASSRGQGVHEQYF. Together with reference TRBV7-6 and TRBJ2-7, the CDR3 gives the full variable domain: GAGVSQSPRYKVTKRGQDVALRCDPISGHVSLYWYRQALGQGPEFLTYFNYEAQQDKSGLPNDRFSAERPEGSISTLTIQRTEQRDSAMYRCASSRGQGVHEQYFGPGTRLTVT.